The present entry profiles one T cell receptor (beta chain) with its context. This record comes from a study of blood T cell repertoires in COVID-19. Original data processing: How many nucleated cells were present was estimated from reference gene primer amplification. Profiling relied on immunoSEQ multiplex PCR, and the TCRdb table lists in-frame clones only, not all of them. V and J calls and clone size are given by that table; D and trimming were obtained from the DNA. The sample consists of tens of thousands of clones, about 90% of them appearing once. This CDR3 spans 14 amino acids. V was shortened by 6 bases and J by 8 bases, with 17 bases between the two germline ends. Germline loops: CDR1 LNHDA, CDR2 SQIVND (reference sequence).

The rearrangement joins TRBV19 to TRBJ2-1, with D possibly being TRBD2 (5 bases). This TCR was sampled from a middle-aged man with COVID-19, enrolled during active disease. Sequencing input: peripheral blood. The CDR3 region has the DNA TGTGCCAGTAGAGGCGGTAGCGCTACCCATGAGCAGTTCTTC. This translates into CASRGGSATHEQFF.